The rows below give T cell receptor beta chains drawn from one sample of a study of blood T cell repertoires in COVID-19. TCRdb's copy holds only in-frame clones and misses some; the assay was immunoSEQ multiplex PCR. The data hold about 50,000 clones, with over 65% observed a single time. The sequenced sample consisted of peripheral blood. The receptors derive from a woman aged 60-75 years with acute or convalescent COVID-19. Both conserved end residues are part of each CDR3. D genes are given only for firm matches. Where a row states a size, it is once, few, many or the class of an expanded clone; other rows omit it.

J | size | V | D | CDR3 | DNA
TRBJ2-4 | . | TRBV10-1 | TRBD1 | CASSLTGEAKNIQYF | TGCGCCAGCAGTTTGACAGGGGAAGCCAAAAACATTCAGTACTTC
TRBJ2-1 | . | TRBV11-3 | TRBD1 | CASSLGTVPSYNEQFF | TGTGCCAGCAGCCTCGGGACAGTTCCCTCCTACAATGAGCAGTTCTTC
TRBJ2-3 | . | TRBV3-1/TRBV3-2 | TRBD2 | CASSQATGGSTDTQYF | TGTGCCAGCAGCCAAGCCACGGGAGGGAGCACAGATACGCAGTATTTT
TRBJ1-1 | few | TRBV7-2 | . | CASSLRGHQTGTEAFF | TGTGCCAGCAGCTTAAGGGGACACCAAACAGGGACTGAAGCTTTCTTT
TRBJ2-4 | . | TRBV7-2 | TRBD1 | CASSLSGQGGNIQYF | TGTGCCAGCAGCTTATCGGGACAGGGTGGAAACATTCAGTACTTC
TRBJ2-1 | . | TRBV4-1 | . | CASSQLPGSNEQFF | TGCGCCAGCAGCCAACTCCCCGGGAGCAATGAGCAGTTCTTC
TRBJ2-5 | . | TRBV19 | TRBD2 | CASSETSGGETQYF | TGTGCCAGTAGCGAAACTAGCGGGGGGGAGACCCAGTACTTC
TRBJ2-7 | . | TRBV21-1 | . | CASSRAYEQYF | TGTGCCAGCAGCAGAGCCTACGAGCAGTACTTC
TRBJ2-3 | . | TRBV15 | . | CATSRDMTRARDTQYF | TGTGCCACCAGCAGAGATATGACTAGGGCGAGGGATACGCAGTATTTT
TRBJ2-5 | . | TRBV14 | TRBD2 | CASSPGTSGRVETQYF | TGTGCCAGCAGCCCCGGGACTAGCGGGAGGGTAGAGACCCAGTACTTC